What follows are 10 T cell receptor beta chains derived from one specimen sequenced in a study of CD8+CD57+ T cells in acquired aplastic anemia. Genomic DNA templated the TCR beta VDJ and CDR3 profiling. TCRdb independently ran MiXCR on the reads; one entry per CDR3 protein. The data show 130,000 or so distinct CDR3 sequences, with under 60% seen just once and under 35% held by the top ten. All patients picked for sequencing had shown, by flow cytometry, an expansion of CD8+CD57+ cells. The sample consisted of sorted CD4+, CD8+, or CD8+CD57+ T cells (not recorded which) from PBMCs. The receptor source for this set is a human donor with aplastic anemia.

This chain connects TRBV2 to TRBJ1-1; tentative D call: TRBD1 (5 bases). The germline V and J ends were trimmed by 7 bases and 0 bases, with 9 bases remaining between them. The CDR3 is made up of 13 amino acids. Germline V gives CDR1 SNHLY, CDR2 FYNNEI. CDR3 DNA sequence: TGTGCCAGCAAAGGGGATATGAACACTGAAGCTTTCTTT. It specifies CASKGDMNTEAFF.

Ten or more counts support this clonotype. The rearrangement links TRBV20-1 to TRBJ2-7; 8 bases are shared with TRBD2. This CDR3 comprises 15 residues. CDR1 is DFQATT and CDR2 is SNEGSKA in the germline V gene (reference sequence). Losses at the gene ends were 0 bases for V and 1 base for J; bases not matched to a gene: 5. Here the CDR3 reads CSARDRSGGSYEQYF. The DNA for the CDR3 is TGCAGTGCTAGAGATCGAAGCGGGGGTTCCTACGAGCAGTACTTC.

Notes on this clonotype: This could be a read error, since a much larger clone is one nucleotide away. This chain links TRBV7-9 with TRBJ1-4; 8 positions match TRBD1. Germline CDR1 is SEHNR and CDR2 is FQNEAQ (reference sequence). The CDR3 spans 14 residues. The junction had 0 bases not matched to a gene; V was cut back by 1 base and J by 5 bases. The CDR3 spells CASSLGTGNEKLFF. The DNA of the CDR3 is TGTGCCAGCAGCTTAGGGACAGGGAATGAAAAACTGTTTTTT.

The chain carries TRBV10-1 and TRBJ2-1; D not certain. The V gene lost 5 bases and the J gene lost 6 bases, with 8 bases spanning the gap. The CDR3 runs 12 residues. The germline V gene encodes CDR1 WNHNN and CDR2 SYGVQD (reference sequence). CDR3 nucleotide sequence: TGCGCCAGCAGTTATACGGCCAATGAGCAGTTCTTC. Translating gives CASSYTANEQFF.

The chain is built from TRBV5-1 and TRBJ2-7; D remains ambiguous. Germline V gives CDR1 SGHRS, CDR2 YFSETQ. The CDR3 length is 13 residues. The V gene lost 3 bases and the J gene lost 0 bases, with 7 bases spanning the gap. As DNA, the CDR3 is TGCGCCAGCAGCTCCCAAACCTCCTACGAGCAGTACTTC. It is translated as CASSSQTSYEQYF.

V usage is TRBV6-2 or TRBV6-3 and J usage is TRBJ2-2; D might be TRBD1 (6 bases). The V and J ends lost 2 bases and 2 bases respectively, with 9 bases between them. CDR3 length equals 15 residues. Germline CDR1 and CDR2: MNHEY and SVGEGT. The CDR3 loop reads CASSYAGTNTGELFF. CDR3 sequence (DNA): TGTGCCAGCAGTTACGCCGGGACAAACACCGGGGAGCTGTTTTTT.

The chain joins TRBV25-1 to TRBJ1-6; TRBD1 aligns across 10 bases. The ends lost 1 base at V and 10 bases at J; junction bases unmatched: 7. The CDR3 runs 16 residues. Germline values: CDR1 MGHDK, CDR2 SYGVNS. The CDR3 coding sequence is TGTGCCAGCAGTGAATCGCAGTGGGACAGGGGATCACCCCTCCACTTT. Translated: CASSESQWDRGSPLHF. Based on the CDR3 plus reference TRBV25-1 and TRBJ1-6, the full variable domain is EADIYQTPRYLVIGTGKKITLECSQTMGHDKMYWYQQDPGMELHLIHYSYGVNSTEKGDLSSESTVSRIRTEHFPLTLESARPSHTSQYLCASSESQWDRGSPLHFGNGTRLTVT.

The chain recombines TRBV5-1 with TRBJ2-3, with TRBD2 matching over 7 bases. The trim removed 4 bases at V and 0 bases at J, leaving 5 bases unmatched. Per the germline V gene, CDR1 is SGHRS and CDR2 is YFSETQ. CDR3 length: 15 amino acids. The CDR3 DNA follows: TGCGCCAGCAGCCCCGGGAGGCCTAGCACAGATACGCAGTATTTT. It codes for CASSPGRPSTDTQYF.

This clonotype has just a few counts. The CDR3: CASSPGHNEQFF. The CDR3 bases are TGTGCCAGCAGCCCAGGACACAATGAGCAGTTCTTC. The V and J genes are TRBV7-8 and TRBJ2-1; D uncertain. CDR1 is SGHVS, CDR2 FQNEAQ, per germline. This CDR3 is 12 amino acids long. Trimming took 5 bases from V and 5 from J, leaving 7 bases between them.

This chain links TRBV20-1 with TRBJ2-7; D assignment may be TRBD1 or TRBD2 (5 bases each). This CDR3 comprises 12 residues. Trimming stripped 8 bases from V and 6 bases from J, with 17 bases between. In germline, CDR1 is DFQATT, CDR2 SNEGSKA (reference sequence). The CDR3 DNA follows: TGCAGTTTCTTTCTTCTCGGGGCCGAGCAGTACTTC. As protein: CSFFLLGAEQYF.